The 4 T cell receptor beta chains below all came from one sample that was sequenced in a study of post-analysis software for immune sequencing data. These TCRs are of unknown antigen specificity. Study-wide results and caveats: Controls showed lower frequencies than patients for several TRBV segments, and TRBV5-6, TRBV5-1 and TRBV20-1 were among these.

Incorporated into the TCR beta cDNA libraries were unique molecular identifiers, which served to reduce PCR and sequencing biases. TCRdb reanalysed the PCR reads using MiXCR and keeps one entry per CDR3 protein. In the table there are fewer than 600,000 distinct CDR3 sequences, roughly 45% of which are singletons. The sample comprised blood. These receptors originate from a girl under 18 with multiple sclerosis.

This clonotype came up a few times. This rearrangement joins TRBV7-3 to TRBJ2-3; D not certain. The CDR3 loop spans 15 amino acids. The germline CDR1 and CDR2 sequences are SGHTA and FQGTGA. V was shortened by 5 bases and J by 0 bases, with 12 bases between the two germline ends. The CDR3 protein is CASSLSPTSTDTQYF. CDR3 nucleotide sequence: TGTGCCAGCAGCCTCTCTCCAACTAGCACAGATACGCAGTATTTT.

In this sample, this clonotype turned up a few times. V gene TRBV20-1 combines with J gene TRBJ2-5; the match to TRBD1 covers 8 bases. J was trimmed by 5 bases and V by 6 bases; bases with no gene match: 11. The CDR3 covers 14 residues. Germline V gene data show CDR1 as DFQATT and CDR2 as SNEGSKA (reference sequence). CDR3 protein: CSAGKTGVTETQYF. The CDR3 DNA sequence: TGCAGTGCGGGGAAGACAGGGGTAACGGAGACCCAGTACTTC.

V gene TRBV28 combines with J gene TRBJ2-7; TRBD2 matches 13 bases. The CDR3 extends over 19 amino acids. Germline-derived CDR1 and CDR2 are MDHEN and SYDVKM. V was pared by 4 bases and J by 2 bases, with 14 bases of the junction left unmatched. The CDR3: CASSWLDPGLAGPPYEQYF. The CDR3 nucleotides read TGTGCCAGCAGTTGGCTAGATCCGGGACTAGCGGGGCCGCCCTACGAGCAGTACTTC. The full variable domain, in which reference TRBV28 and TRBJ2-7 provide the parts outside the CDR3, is DVKVTQSSRYLVKRTGEKVFLECVQDMDHENMFWYRQDPGLGLRLIYFSYDVKMKEKGDIPEGYSVSREKKERFSLILESASTNQTSMYLCASSWLDPGLAGPPYEQYFGPGTRLTVT.

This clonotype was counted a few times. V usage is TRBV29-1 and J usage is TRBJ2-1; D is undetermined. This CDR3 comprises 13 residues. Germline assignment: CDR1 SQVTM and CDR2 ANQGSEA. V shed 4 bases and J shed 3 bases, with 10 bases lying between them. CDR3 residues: CSVVDGRYNEQFF. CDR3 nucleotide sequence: TGCAGCGTTGTAGACGGGCGCTACAATGAGCAGTTCTTC.